The sequence of this T cell receptor beta chain was determined in a study of identifying expanded T cells in peripheral blood. Study-level points and caveats: Across healthy donors, higher total template counts meant significantly greater approximately two-week count variance.

The V segment lost 7 bases and the J segment 6 bases; nucleotides outside the gene matches: 7. The CDR3 has 13 amino acids. Germline loops: CDR1 SNHLY, CDR2 FYNNEI. Generated by immunoSEQ multiplex PCR, the TCRdb table keeps only in-frame clones and is missing some. The repertoire holds roughly 63,000 clones, with about 85% as singletons. No infections or other immune events were documented during collection. Regarding this clone: The antigen remains unidentified.

Sequences were obtained from blood. This rearrangement joins TRBV2 to TRBJ1-1; 8 positions agree with TRBD1. The origin of this receptor is a person aged 18 to 70 in good health. The CDR3 spells CASTGQGWSEAFF. The DNA for the CDR3 is TGTGCCAGCACTGGACAGGGATGGTCTGAAGCTTTCTTT.